The source of this T cell receptor beta chain is a study of blood T cells in healthy people across ages. Study-level results: The long-lived group displayed more naive CD4+ cells, plus higher diversity, than the aged donors did. Any changes in expanded clonotypes were possibly confounded, as donor CMV status remained unknown.

This clonotype was seen only a few times. Its target is not known. Together with a sample-barcoded 5' primer, a J-beta primer mix was included in a second PCR lasting about 7 to 11 cycles. At least 2.5 million CDR3-containing paired-end reads were obtained per sample. MiXCR, applied by TCRdb to the 5' RACE reads, yields one record per CDR3 protein. The table records 450,000 to 700,000 distinct CDR3 sequences, 27% of them present only once. The CDR3 runs 12 residues. Trimming shortened V by 4 bases and J by 4 bases, and 10 bases separated the two germline ends. Germline V gene lookup returns CDR1 SQVTM and CDR2 ANQGSEA.

The chain uses TRBV29-1 and TRBJ1-1; weak D call: TRBD1 (5 bases). The sequence derives from a woman in her seventies in good health. The material sequenced was blood. CDR3 DNA sequence: TGCAGCGTTGTAGGGGTGGGCACTGAAGCTTTCTTT. It translates to CSVVGVGTEAFF.